A selection of T cell receptor beta chains follows, all from one sample in a study of T cell repertoires in cytomegalovirus infection. TCRdb processed the reads anew with MiXCR; each CDR3 protein has one entry. The data contain about 570,000 distinct CDR3 sequences, 40% of them seen just once; the ten biggest clones take up about half. For these TCRs, the target antigens are not known. The source material was cultured PBMCs, sampled from culture after CMV antigen stimulation. The receptors stem from a human donor in good health (CMV status not recorded). Some clones in this sample may be carry-over from other donors' samples. Each CDR3 is given with its conserved first and last residue. The order of the fields is clone size, D gene, J gene, V gene, CDR3 protein, CDR3 DNA. A D gene is named only where the DNA matches it firmly. The size entry is marked missing in some rows and otherwise reads once, few, many or a size class.

>.|TRBD2|TRBJ2-1|TRBV18
CASSPSLAGVTGF
TGTGCCAGCTCACCATCCCTAGCGGGAGTAACGGGCTTC
>.|.|TRBJ2-1|TRBV20-1
CSAREGVNEQFF
TGCAGTGCTAGAGAAGGCGTCAATGAGCAGTTCTTC
>many|.|TRBJ2-1|TRBV7-2
CASSLTYSQLSSYNEQFF
TGTGCCAGCAGCTTGACTTACAGCCAGCTGAGCTCCTACAATGAGCAGTTCTTC
>few|.|TRBJ2-3|TRBV12-3/TRBV12-4
CASRETDTQYF
TGTGCCAGTCGAGAAACAGATACGCAGTATTTT
>.|TRBD1|TRBJ2-7|TRBV11-3
CASSPGGEDPHEQYF
TGTGCCAGCAGCCCAGGGGGCGAGGATCCCCACGAGCAGTACTTC
>few|.|TRBJ2-1|TRBV7-2
CASSLRADSNEQFF
TGTGCCAGCAGCTTAAGGGCGGACAGCAATGAGCAGTTCTTC
>.|.|TRBJ2-7|TRBV5-6
CASSPGHSLGEQYF
TGTGCCAGCAGCCCGGGACACTCCCTCGGCGAGCAGTACTTC
>few|.|TRBJ1-1|TRBV7-2
CASSLIGVFEAFF
TGTGCCAGCAGCTTGATCGGGGTCTTTGAAGCTTTCTTT
>few|.|TRBJ2-7|TRBV10-3
CAMGGESYEQYF
TGTGCCATGGGGGGCGAATCCTACGAGCAGTACTTC
>.|.|TRBJ1-1|TRBV3-1
CASSQGWGGSEAFF
TGTGCCAGCAGCCAAGGCTGGGGGGGGAGTGAAGCTTTCTTT
>.|.|TRBJ2-3|TRBV7-2
CASSPAGIGRATDTQYF
TGTGCCAGCAGCCCGGCGGGTATAGGAAGGGCCACAGATACGCAGTATTTT
>many|.|TRBJ2-5|TRBV7-2
CASSLARQGYRETQYF
TGTGCCAGCAGCTTAGCGCGGCAGGGGTACCGAGAGACCCAGTACTTC
>.|.|TRBJ2-2|TRBV4-1
CASSLGPQMLTGELFF
TGCGCCAGCAGCCTGGGTCCACAGATGCTCACCGGGGAGCTGTTTTTT
>.|.|TRBJ2-1|TRBV20-1
CSAPKTLMNEQFF
TGCAGTGCTCCAAAAACCCTAATGAATGAGCAGTTCTTC
>.|TRBD2|TRBJ2-1|TRBV18
CASSPTSASSYNEQFF
TGTGCCAGCTCCCCCACTAGCGCTAGCTCCTACAATGAGCAGTTCTTC
>.|.|TRBJ1-5|TRBV28
CASRTRGQHNQPQHF
TGTGCCAGCAGAACAAGGGGCCAGCACAATCAGCCCCAGCATTTT
>.|TRBD1|TRBJ2-6|TRBV7-9
CASSLKGQGGTGANVLTF
TGTGCCAGCAGCTTGAAGGGACAGGGAGGCACTGGGGCCAACGTCCTGACTTTC
>.|.|TRBJ1-1|TRBV7-9
CASSFFQRTEAFF
TGTGCCAGCAGCTTTTTCCAGCGCACTGAAGCTTTCTTT
>.|.|TRBJ1-4|TRBV7-9
CASSSDRSATNEKLFF
TGTGCCAGCAGCTCCGACCGGAGTGCAACTAATGAAAAACTGTTTTTT
>.|.|TRBJ2-2|TRBV5-3
CASRPQGWSHPGELFF
TGTGCCAGCAGGCCTCAGGGATGGAGCCACCCCGGGGAGCTGTTTTTT
>.|TRBD1|TRBJ1-6|TRBV6-1
CASSWRQGELASTRNSPLHF
TGTGCCAGCAGTTGGAGACAGGGGGAATTGGCCTCCACTAGGAATTCACCCCTCCACTTT
>once|TRBD2|TRBJ2-7|TRBV6-8
CASRGGGTGYEQYF
TGTGCCAGCCGCGGGGGGGGCACCGGCTACGAGCAGTACTTC
>.|TRBD2|TRBJ2-3|TRBV6-2/TRBV6-3
CASSPSGRNTDTQYF
TGTGCCAGCAGTCCTAGCGGGAGAAACACAGATACGCAGTATTTT
>once|TRBD2|TRBJ2-1|TRBV5-3
CASSLGAGRGGREQFF
TGTGCCAGCAGCCTGGGGGCTGGGCGGGGGGGCCGAGAGCAGTTCTTC
>.|TRBD1|TRBJ1-4|TRBV25-1
CASSVTGGAEKLFF
TGTGCCAGCAGTGTGACAGGGGGTGCCGAAAAACTGTTTTTT
>.|TRBD1|TRBJ2-1|TRBV7-9
CASSTARTGANEQFF
TGTGCCAGCAGCACGGCCCGTACAGGGGCCAATGAGCAGTTCTTC
>.|.|TRBJ2-2|TRBV2
CASSDQGPKNTGELFF
TGTGCCAGCAGTGACCAGGGACCAAAAAACACCGGGGAGCTGTTTTTT
>few|TRBD1|TRBJ1-4|TRBV7-2
CASRRQGGVGEKLFF
TGTGCCAGCAGACGACAGGGGGGAGTAGGGGAAAAACTGTTTTTT
>.|TRBD1|TRBJ2-7|TRBV7-9
CASSPTGTGNSREQYF
TGTGCCAGCAGCCCAACCGGGACAGGAAACTCGCGGGAGCAGTACTTC
>.|TRBD2|TRBJ2-7|TRBV2
CASSPLGAGGPFEQYF
TGTGCCAGCAGTCCCCTGGGAGCGGGAGGGCCGTTTGAGCAGTACTTC
>.|.|TRBJ2-1|TRBV18
CASSMTKNEQFF
TGTGCCAGCTCAATGACTAAGAATGAGCAGTTCTTC
>once|TRBD1|TRBJ1-1|TRBV27
CASSRQGVTEAFF
TGTGCCAGCAGTCGACAGGGGGTAACTGAAGCTTTCTTT
>many|.|TRBJ1-4|TRBV7-8
CASSADTGREKLFF
TGTGCCAGCAGCGCGGACACGGGGCGGGAAAAACTGTTTTTT
>once|TRBD1|TRBJ1-1|TRBV29-1
CSVWTGNTEAFF
TGCAGCGTCTGGACAGGGAACACTGAAGCTTTCTTT
>.|.|TRBJ2-3|TRBV20-1
CSARTFNSGTDTQYF
TGCAGTGCTAGAACTTTTAATAGCGGAACAGATACGCAGTATTTT
>.|TRBD1|TRBJ2-7|TRBV15
CATSGDRGQNEQYF
TGTGCCACCAGCGGTGACAGGGGGCAAAACGAGCAGTACTTC
>once|.|TRBJ1-6|TRBV6-8
CATNRRDVNSPLHF
TGTGCCACTAACCGGCGGGATGTGAATTCACCCCTCCACTTT
>few|.|TRBJ1-2|TRBV2
CASSERQLYGYTF
TGTGCCAGCAGTGAGAGACAACTCTATGGCTACACCTTC
>.|.|TRBJ2-1|TRBV7-6
CASSPSGGHEQFF
TGTGCCAGCAGCCCTTCGGGGGGCCATGAGCAGTTCTTC